In this sample, the clone carrying this T cell receptor beta chain turned up once. These data originate in a study of blood T cell repertoires in COVID-19. Across the study: Acute-phase and convalescent COVID-19 samples originated in the United States, Italy and Spain. The analysed material was cDNA or gDNA that came from T cells, B-cell-depleted T cells, or PBMCs.

Authors' methods: For nucleated cells, counts were estimated from reference gene primer amplification. Here immunoSEQ multiplex PCR was the method, and the copy in TCRdb shows in-frame clones only, minus some. The D gene and trimming were derived from the DNA, and the V and J assignments and clone size from that table. The sample lists over 140,000 clones; 76% were seen once. CDR1 and CDR2 (germline): KGHDR, SFDVKD. Trimming removed 5 bases from V and 4 bases from J; junction bases left unmatched: 3. This CDR3 is 13 amino acids long. This sequence joins TRBV24-1 and TRBJ1-2; 7 bases match TRBD1. Sequencing was performed on peripheral blood. The TCR was taken from a woman older than 75 with active or convalescent COVID-19. The CDR3 here is CATSGGGGYGYTF. The CDR3 DNA is TGTGCCACCAGTGGAGGGGGCGGCTATGGCTACACCTTC.